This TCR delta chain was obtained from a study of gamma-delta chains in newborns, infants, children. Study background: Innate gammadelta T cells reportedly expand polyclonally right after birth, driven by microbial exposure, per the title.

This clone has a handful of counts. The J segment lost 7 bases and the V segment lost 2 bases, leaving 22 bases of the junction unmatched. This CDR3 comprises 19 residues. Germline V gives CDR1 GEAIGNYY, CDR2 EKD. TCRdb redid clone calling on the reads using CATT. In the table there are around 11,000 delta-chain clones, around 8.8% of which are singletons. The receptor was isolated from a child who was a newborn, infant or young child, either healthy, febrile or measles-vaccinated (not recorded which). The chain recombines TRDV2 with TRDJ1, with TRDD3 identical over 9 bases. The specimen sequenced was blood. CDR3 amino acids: CACDMITGGIRHVAGKLIF. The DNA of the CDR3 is TGTGCCTGTGACATGATAACTGGGGGAATTCGACATGTGGCCGGTAAACTCATCTTT.